This paragraph covers one T cell receptor beta chain sequence. The antigen remains unidentified. Trimming cost V 8 bases and J 5 bases, with 18 bases left between them. The CDR3 has 14 residues. This sample is part of a study of blood T cells in healthy people across ages. A sample-barcoded 5' primer and a J-beta primer mix were used in a second PCR of roughly 6 to 12 cycles. Each of the samples gave a minimum of 2.5 million paired-end reads that contained CDR3. TCRdb itself ran the 5' RACE reads through MiXCR, one entry per CDR3 protein. The sample lists over a million distinct CDR3 sequences, 35% to 45% occurring once. Findings of the study overall: Observed TCR beta diversity showed a strong correlation with the percentage of naive T cells as measured by flow cytometry.

The sample taken for sequencing was blood. The chain links TRBV12-3 or TRBV12-4 to TRBJ1-1; D is possibly TRBD1 (5 bases). This TCR was recovered from a woman aged 18 to 35 in good health. CDR3 amino acids: CASWRGPFSTEAFF. CDR3 nucleotides: TGTGCCAGCTGGAGGGGCCCGTTCAGTACTGAAGCTTTCTTT.